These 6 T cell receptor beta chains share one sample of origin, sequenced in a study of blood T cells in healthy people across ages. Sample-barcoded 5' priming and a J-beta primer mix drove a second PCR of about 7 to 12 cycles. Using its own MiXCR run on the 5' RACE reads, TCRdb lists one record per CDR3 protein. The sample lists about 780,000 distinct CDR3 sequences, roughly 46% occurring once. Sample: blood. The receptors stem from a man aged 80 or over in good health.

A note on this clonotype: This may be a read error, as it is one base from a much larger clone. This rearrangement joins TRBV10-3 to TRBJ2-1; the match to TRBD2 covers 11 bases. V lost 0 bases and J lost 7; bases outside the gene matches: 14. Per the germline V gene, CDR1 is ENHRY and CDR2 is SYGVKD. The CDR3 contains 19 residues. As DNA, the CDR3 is TGTGCCATCAGTGAGTCGACTCGAGAACTAGCGGGAGCGGAAAATGAGCAGTTCTTC. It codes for CAISESTRELAGAENEQFF.

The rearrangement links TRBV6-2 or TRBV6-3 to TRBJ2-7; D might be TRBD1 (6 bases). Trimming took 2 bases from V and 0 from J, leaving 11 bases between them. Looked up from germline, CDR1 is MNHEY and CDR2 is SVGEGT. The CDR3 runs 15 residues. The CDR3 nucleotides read TGTGCCAGCAGTTACGGGGGCGTCAACTCCTACGAGCAGTACTTC. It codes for CASSYGGVNSYEQYF.

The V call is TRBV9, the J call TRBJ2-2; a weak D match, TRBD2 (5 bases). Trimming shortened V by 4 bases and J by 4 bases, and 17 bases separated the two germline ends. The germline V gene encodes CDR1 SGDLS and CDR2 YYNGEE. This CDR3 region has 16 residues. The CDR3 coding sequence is TGTGCCAGCAGCCCGGTGGTGGGAGTGGGCACCGGGGAGCTGTTTTTT. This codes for CASSPVVGVGTGELFF.

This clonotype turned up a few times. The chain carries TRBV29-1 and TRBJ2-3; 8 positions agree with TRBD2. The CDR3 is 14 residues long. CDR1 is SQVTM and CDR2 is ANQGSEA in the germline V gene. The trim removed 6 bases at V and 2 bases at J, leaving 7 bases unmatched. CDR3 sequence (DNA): TGCAGCGTGCTTACTAGCGGCAACACAGATACGCAGTATTTT. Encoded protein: CSVLTSGNTDTQYF.

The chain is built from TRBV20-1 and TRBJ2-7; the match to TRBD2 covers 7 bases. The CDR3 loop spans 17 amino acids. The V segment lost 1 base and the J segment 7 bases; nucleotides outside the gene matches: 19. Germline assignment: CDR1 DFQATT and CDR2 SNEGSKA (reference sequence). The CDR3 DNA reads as TGCAGTGCTAGAGCTCCCCAGCGTAGCGGGCAATACAATGAGCAGTACTTC. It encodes CSARAPQRSGQYNEQYF.

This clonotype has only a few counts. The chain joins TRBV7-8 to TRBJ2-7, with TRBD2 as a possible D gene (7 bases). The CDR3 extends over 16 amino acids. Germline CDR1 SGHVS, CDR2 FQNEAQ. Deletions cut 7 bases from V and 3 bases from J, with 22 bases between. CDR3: CASTFEGGRRVYEQYF. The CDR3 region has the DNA TGTGCCAGCACCTTCGAGGGGGGGAGGCGAGTCTACGAGCAGTACTTC.